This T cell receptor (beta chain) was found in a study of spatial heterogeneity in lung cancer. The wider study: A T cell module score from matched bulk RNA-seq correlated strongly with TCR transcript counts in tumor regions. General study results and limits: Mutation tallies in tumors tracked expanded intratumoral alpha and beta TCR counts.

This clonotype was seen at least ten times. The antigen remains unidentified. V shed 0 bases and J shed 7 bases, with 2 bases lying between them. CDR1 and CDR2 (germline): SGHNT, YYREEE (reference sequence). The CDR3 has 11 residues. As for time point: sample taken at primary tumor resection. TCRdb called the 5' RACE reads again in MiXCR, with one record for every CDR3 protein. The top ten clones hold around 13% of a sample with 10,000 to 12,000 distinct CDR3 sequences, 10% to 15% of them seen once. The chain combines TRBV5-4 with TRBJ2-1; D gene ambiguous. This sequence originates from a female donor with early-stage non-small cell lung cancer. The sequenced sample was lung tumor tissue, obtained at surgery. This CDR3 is CASSLGNEQFF. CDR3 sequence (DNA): TGTGCCAGCAGCTTGGGGAATGAGCAGTTCTTC.